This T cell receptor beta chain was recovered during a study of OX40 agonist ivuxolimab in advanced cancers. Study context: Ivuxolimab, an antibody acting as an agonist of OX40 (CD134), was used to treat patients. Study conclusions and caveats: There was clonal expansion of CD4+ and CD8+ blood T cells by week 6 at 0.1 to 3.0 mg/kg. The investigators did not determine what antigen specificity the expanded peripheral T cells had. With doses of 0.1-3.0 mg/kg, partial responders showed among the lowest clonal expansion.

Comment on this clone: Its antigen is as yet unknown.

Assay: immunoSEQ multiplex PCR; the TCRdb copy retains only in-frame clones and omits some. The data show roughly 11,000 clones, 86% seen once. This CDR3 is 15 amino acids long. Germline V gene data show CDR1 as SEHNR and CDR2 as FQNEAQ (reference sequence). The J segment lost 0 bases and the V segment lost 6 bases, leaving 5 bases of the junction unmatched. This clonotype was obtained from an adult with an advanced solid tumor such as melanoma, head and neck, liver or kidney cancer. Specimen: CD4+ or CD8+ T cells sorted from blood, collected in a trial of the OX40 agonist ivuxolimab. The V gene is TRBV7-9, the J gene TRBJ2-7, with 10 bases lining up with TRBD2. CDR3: CASRHSSGSSYEQYF. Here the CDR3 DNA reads TGTGCCAGCAGGCACTCTAGCGGGAGCTCCTACGAGCAGTACTTC.